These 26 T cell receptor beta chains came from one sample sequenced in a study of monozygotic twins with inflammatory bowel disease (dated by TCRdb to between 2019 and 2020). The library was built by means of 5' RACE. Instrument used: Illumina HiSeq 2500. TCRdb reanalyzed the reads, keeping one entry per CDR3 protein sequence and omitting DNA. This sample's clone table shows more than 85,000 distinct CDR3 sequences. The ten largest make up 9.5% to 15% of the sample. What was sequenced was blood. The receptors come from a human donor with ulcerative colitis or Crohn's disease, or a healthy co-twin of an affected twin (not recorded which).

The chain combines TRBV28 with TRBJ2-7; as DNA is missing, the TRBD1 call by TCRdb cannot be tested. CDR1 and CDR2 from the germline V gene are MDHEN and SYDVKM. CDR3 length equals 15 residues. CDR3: CASRPTGGRSYEQYF.

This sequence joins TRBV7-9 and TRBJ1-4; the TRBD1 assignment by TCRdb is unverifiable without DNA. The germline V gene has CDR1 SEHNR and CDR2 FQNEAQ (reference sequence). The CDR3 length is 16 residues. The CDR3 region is CASSLTRGPISEKLFF.

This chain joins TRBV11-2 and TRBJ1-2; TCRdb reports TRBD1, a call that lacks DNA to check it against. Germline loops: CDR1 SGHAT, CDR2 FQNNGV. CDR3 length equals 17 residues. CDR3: CASSSTRQGTGFIGYTF.

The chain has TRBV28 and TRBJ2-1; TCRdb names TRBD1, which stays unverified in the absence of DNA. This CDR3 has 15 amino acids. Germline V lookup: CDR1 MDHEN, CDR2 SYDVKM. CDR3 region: CASSRRQDAYNEQFF.

The CDR3 loop reads CASSSTPLETQYF. The chain employs TRBV7-3 and TRBJ2-5. This CDR3 contains 13 residues. Germline assignment: CDR1 SGHTA and CDR2 FQGTGA.

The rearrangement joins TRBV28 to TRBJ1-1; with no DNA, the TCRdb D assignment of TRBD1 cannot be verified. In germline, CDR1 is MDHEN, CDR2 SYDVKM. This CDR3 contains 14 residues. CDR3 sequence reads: CASSLGGARTEAFF.

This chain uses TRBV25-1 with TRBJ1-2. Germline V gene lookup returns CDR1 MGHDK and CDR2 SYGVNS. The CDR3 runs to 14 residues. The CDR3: CASSEVGGLYGYTF.

The chain's CDR3 is CAWGDGGSNTGELFF. This chain connects TRBV30 to TRBJ2-2. Germline-derived CDR1 and CDR2 are GTSNPN and SVGIG (reference sequence). The CDR3 totals 15 residues.

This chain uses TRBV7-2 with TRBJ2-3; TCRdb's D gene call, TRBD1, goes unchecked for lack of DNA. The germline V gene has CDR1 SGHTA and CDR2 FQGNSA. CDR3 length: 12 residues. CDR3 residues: CASSTNRDTQYF.

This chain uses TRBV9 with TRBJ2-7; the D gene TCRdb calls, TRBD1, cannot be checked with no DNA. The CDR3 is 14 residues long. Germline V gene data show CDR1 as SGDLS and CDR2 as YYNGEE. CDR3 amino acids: CASSERGQSDEQYF.

The CDR3 loop reads CALTGRDRGTYEQYF. The chain recombines TRBV6-9 with TRBJ2-7; TCRdb's assignment of TRBD1 cannot be checked, as there is no DNA. The CDR3 length is 15 residues. Germline CDR1 reads MNHGY; CDR2 reads SVAAGI.

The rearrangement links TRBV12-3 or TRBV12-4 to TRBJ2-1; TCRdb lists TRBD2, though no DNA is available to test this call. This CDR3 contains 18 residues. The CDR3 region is CASSILAGGPSTYNEQFF.

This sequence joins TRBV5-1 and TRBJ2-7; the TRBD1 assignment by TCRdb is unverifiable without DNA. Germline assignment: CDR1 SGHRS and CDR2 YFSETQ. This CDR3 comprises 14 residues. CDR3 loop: CASSLDIRQYEQYF. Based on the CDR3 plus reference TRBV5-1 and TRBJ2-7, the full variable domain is KAGVTQTPRYLIKTRGQQVTLSCSPISGHRSVSWYQQTPGQGLQFLFEYFSETQRNKGNFPGRFSGRQFSNSRSEMNVSTLELGDSALYLCASSLDIRQYEQYFGPGTRLTVT.

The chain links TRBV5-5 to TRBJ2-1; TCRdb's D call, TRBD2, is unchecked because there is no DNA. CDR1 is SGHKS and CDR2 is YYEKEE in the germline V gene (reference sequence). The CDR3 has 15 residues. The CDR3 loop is CASSLRREIYNEQFF.

The CDR3 is CRPGAGGLINEQFF. The chain links TRBV20-1 to TRBJ2-1; the TCRdb D gene call, TRBD2, has no DNA to confirm it. There are 14 residues in the CDR3. Looked up from germline, CDR1 is DFQATT and CDR2 is SNEGSKA (reference sequence).

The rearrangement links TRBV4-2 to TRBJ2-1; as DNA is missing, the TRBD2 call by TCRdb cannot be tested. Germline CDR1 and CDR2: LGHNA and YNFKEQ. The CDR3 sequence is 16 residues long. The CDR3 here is CASSAGRREIYNEQFF.

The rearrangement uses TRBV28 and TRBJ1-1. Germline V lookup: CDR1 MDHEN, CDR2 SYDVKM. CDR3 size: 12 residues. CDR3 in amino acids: CASSFGRAKAFF.

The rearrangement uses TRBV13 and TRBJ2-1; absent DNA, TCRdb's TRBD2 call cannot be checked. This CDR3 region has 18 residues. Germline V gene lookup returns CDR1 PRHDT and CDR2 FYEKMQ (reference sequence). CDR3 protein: CASSSLAGGPGATNEQFF.

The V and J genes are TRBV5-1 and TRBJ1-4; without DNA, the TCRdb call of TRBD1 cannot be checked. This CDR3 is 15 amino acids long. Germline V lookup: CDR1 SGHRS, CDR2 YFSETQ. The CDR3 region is CASTPSPGQDEKLFF.

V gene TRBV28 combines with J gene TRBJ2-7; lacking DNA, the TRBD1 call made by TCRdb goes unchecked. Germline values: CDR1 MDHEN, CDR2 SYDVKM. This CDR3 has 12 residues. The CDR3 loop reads CASIRDSYEQYF.

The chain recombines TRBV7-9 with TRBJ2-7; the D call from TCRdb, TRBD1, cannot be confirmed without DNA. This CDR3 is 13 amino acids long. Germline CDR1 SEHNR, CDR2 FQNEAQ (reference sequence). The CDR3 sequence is CASSSDSYYEQYF.

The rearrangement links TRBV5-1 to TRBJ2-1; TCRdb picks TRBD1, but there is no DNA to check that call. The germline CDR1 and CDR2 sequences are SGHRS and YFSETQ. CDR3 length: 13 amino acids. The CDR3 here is CASSPLQGYEQFF.

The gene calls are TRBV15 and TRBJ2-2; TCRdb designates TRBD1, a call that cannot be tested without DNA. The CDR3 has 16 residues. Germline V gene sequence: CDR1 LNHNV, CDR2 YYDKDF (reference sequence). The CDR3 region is CATSRGTGQDTGELFF.

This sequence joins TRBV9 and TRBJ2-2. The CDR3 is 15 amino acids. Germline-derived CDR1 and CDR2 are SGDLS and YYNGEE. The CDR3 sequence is CASSVNGGSTGELFF.

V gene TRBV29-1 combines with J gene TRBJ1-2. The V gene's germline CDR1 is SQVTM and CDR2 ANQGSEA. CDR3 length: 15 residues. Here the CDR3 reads CSILPAAEGNYGYTF.

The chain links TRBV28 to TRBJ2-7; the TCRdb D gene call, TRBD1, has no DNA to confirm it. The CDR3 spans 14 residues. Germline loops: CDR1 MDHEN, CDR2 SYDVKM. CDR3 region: CASSFVQGAYEQYF.